A single sample gave rise to the 9 T cell receptor beta chains below, sequenced in a study of somatic reversion in DOCK8 deficiency. One-step amplicon PCR with EuroClonality-NGS primers amplified TRB from 100 ng genomic DNA. TCRdb re-derived calls from the multiplex PCR reads in MiXCR, one entry per CDR3 protein. Of 2,500 to 3,000 distinct CDR3 sequences listed, around a quarter are singletons. Sequenced material: peripheral blood. Source of these receptors: a human donor in good health.

This clonotype was recorded a few times. The chain joins TRBV7-3 to TRBJ1-1; TRBD1 is a possible D gene (6 bases). V was shortened by 10 bases and J by 1 base, with 10 bases between the two germline ends. The germline CDR1 and CDR2 sequences are SGHTA and FQGTGA. The CDR3 loop spans 12 amino acids. The CDR3 is CATRQENTEAFF. CDR3 DNA: TGTGCCACCCGACAGGAGAACACTGAAGCTTTCTTT.

Sample share makes this clonotype medium-sized. CDR3 protein: CASSHGDRVNTEAFF. CDR3 nucleotides: TGTGCCAGCAGCCACGGCGACAGGGTGAACACTGAAGCTTTCTTT. This chain connects TRBV7-2 to TRBJ1-1, with 7 bases lining up with TRBD1. Germline values: CDR1 SGHTA, CDR2 FQGNSA. The CDR3 contains 15 residues. Losses at the gene ends were 5 bases for V and 0 bases for J; bases not matched to a gene: 6.

This chain uses TRBV6-6 with TRBJ2-2; TRBD2 matches 9 bases. Germline V lookup: CDR1 MNHNY, CDR2 SVGAGI (reference sequence). V shed 0 bases and J 5 bases; nucleotides not matched to a gene: 7. CDR3 length: 17 amino acids. The CDR3 region has the DNA TGTGCCAGCAGTTACTCAGGCGGGAGGGCGCTAACCGGGGAGCTGTTTTTT. Translated: CASSYSGGRALTGELFF.

Note on this clonotype: One end of the junction is discordant with germline, which a read error may explain. The rearrangement joins TRBV2 to TRBJ2-6; weak D call: TRBD1 (5 bases). The CDR3 extends over 18 amino acids. The germline gives CDR1 SNHLY, CDR2 FYNNEI. CDR3 sequence (DNA): TGTGCCAGCAGAGGAAGGGTAGACGGACACTCTGGGGCCAACGTCCCGACTTTC. This gives the protein CASRGRVDGHSGANVPTF. Full variable domain (missing parts from reference TRBV2 and TRBJ2-6): EPEVTQTPSHQVTQMGQEVILRCVPISNHLYFYWYRQILGQKVEFLVSFYNNEISEKSEIFDDQFSVERPDGSNFTLKIRSTKLEDSAMYFCASRGRVDGHSGANVPTFGAGSRLTVL.

By frequency in the sample, this clonotype is large. Written as DNA, the CDR3 is TGTGCCAGTATCATGGCCGGACAGAATAGCAATCAGCCCCAGCATTTT. Its protein is CASIMAGQNSNQPQHF. The genes are TRBV19 and TRBJ1-5; tentatively, D is TRBD1 (6 bases). V gave up 7 bases and J gave up 0 bases, with 16 bases separating them. The CDR3 is 16 residues long. Looked up from germline, CDR1 is LNHDA and CDR2 is SQIVND (reference sequence).

This clonotype ranks as medium-sized (0.01 to 0.1%). The CDR3 DNA is TGTGCCGCAGGGACAGGTTCCACCTACGAGCAGTACTTC. It translates to CAAGTGSTYEQYF. V is TRBV30 and J is TRBJ2-7; 8 positions match TRBD1. J lost 2 bases, V lost 8 bases, and 8 bases had no gene match. The CDR3 sequence is 13 residues long. The germline CDR1 and CDR2 sequences are GTSNPN and SVGIG (reference sequence).

This clonotype rates as medium-sized. The chain links TRBV11-3 to TRBJ2-7, with 8 bases fitting TRBD1. Germline assignment: CDR1 SGHNT and CDR2 YENEEA. J lost 6 bases, V lost 6 bases, and 7 bases had no gene match. This CDR3 has 13 amino acids. CDR3 nucleotide sequence: TGTGCCAGCAGTGCGGCAGGGGGCATCGAGCAGTACTTC. Its translation is CASSAAGGIEQYF.

The chain recombines TRBV6-5 with TRBJ1-1; the D is unclear. The length of the CDR3 is 13 residues. With 5 bases removed from V and 0 bases from J, the gap between germline ends came to 7 bases. Germline CDR1 reads MNHEY; CDR2 reads SVGAGI. CDR3 DNA sequence: TGTGCCAGCAGTGCCCTCATGAACACTGAAGCTTTCTTT. Translated, it gives CASSALMNTEAFF.

The genes are TRBV6-5 and TRBJ1-1, with a tentative D call TRBD1 (6 bases). Germline V CDR1 and CDR2: MNHEY, SVGAGI. CDR3 length: 15 residues. V lost 0 bases to trimming and J lost 7 bases, with 15 bases between them. The CDR3 bases are TGTGCCAGCAGTTACTCGGGTTCAGGGGTTTTTGAAGCTTTCTTT. Protein sequence: CASSYSGSGVFEAFF.